Shown below are 31 T cell receptor beta chains from a single sample sequenced in a study of Graves' ophthalmopathy and Graves' hyperthyroidism. Amplified material comprised TCR beta CDR3 regions derived from RNA transcripts. An opening RT-PCR round employed HTBI primers and preceded a second-round multiplex PCR. TCRdb reprocessed the multiplex PCR reads via MiXCR and lists one record per CDR3 protein. Here the sample spans around 590,000 distinct CDR3 sequences, roughly 39% being singletons. The sample taken for sequencing was peripheral blood or thyroid tissue (not recorded which). The receptors stem from an adult man with Graves' hyperthyroidism.

Ten or more counts support this clonotype. The V and J genes are TRBV29-1 and TRBJ1-1, with 12 bases identical to TRBD1. The ends lost 7 bases at V and 1 base at J; junction bases unmatched: 4. Germline V gene lookup returns CDR1 SQVTM and CDR2 ANQGSEA. The CDR3 is 14 residues long. As DNA, the CDR3 is TGCAGCGCCAGGGACAGGGGGCGGAACACTGAAGCTTTCTTT. Protein: CSARDRGRNTEAFF.

This clonotype was seen many times. The chain joins TRBV29-1 to TRBJ1-1; D is ambiguous. Trimming removed 4 bases at V and 7 bases at J, with 10 bases between. The CDR3 is 11 residues long. The germline CDR1 and CDR2 sequences are SQVTM and ANQGSEA. The CDR3 sequence is CSVASGIEAFF. CDR3 nucleotides: TGCAGCGTTGCCTCAGGAATTGAAGCTTTCTTT.

A single count supports this clonotype. CDR3: CASSLGNQYATDTQYF. The CDR3 nucleotides read TGTGCCAGCAGCTTAGGCAACCAGTACGCTACAGATACGCAGTATTTT. The V call is TRBV7-9, the J call TRBJ2-3; D remains unclear. CDR3 length: 16 residues. Germline V gene lookup returns CDR1 SEHNR and CDR2 FQNEAQ (reference sequence). Deletions cut 1 base from V and 3 bases from J, with 14 bases between.

The rearrangement links TRBV15 to TRBJ2-1; maybe TRBD2 (5 bases). V lost 0 bases and J lost 1, with 10 bases in between. The CDR3 covers 16 residues. Germline CDR1 and CDR2: LNHNV and YYDKDF (reference sequence). The CDR3 is CATSRERASSYNEQFF. In nucleotides, the CDR3 is TGTGCCACCAGCAGAGAGAGGGCTAGTTCCTACAATGAGCAGTTCTTC.

This clonotype has at least ten counts. The chain carries TRBV2 and TRBJ1-5; D unresolved. This CDR3 region has 13 residues. Germline CDR1 and CDR2: SNHLY and FYNNEI. The V end was cut by 4 bases, the J end by 0 bases, with 4 bases between. The chain's CDR3 is CASSVFSNQPQHF. As DNA, the CDR3 is TGTGCCAGCAGTGTCTTTAGCAATCAGCCCCAGCATTTT.

This clonotype was recorded many times. V gene TRBV13 combines with J gene TRBJ2-1; TRBD1 matches at 9 bases. The V and J ends lost 4 bases and 4 bases, in that order; junction bases with no gene match: 8. Germline V gene sequence: CDR1 PRHDT, CDR2 FYEKMQ (reference sequence). The CDR3 is 16 amino acids. The CDR3 DNA is TGTGCCAGCAGCTCATCATACAGGGGGCGGTACAATGAGCAGTTCTTC. Protein sequence: CASSSSYRGRYNEQFF.

About this clonotype: One end of the junction does not line up with germline, which may come from a read error. This rearrangement joins TRBV5-1 to TRBJ2-7; TRBD2 aligns across 10 bases. The better agreement between TRBJ2-1 and the DNA end casts doubt on the J call. Germline V gene data show CDR1 as SGHRS and CDR2 as YFSETQ. CDR3 length: 14 amino acids. This CDR3 is CASSPSGRGNEQFF. CDR3 nucleotides: TGTGCCAGCAGCCCGAGCGGGAGGGGCAATGAGCAGTTCTTC.

This clonotype was found many times. The chain links TRBV20-1 to TRBJ1-4, with a possible D match to TRBD1 (5 bases). V shed 2 bases and J shed 5 bases, with 15 bases lying between them. The CDR3 covers 15 residues. The germline V gene encodes CDR1 DFQATT and CDR2 SNEGSKA (reference sequence). The chain's CDR3 is CSARSMAGVNEKLFF. The CDR3 DNA reads TGCAGTGCTAGAAGCATGGCGGGGGTAAATGAAAAACTGTTTTTT.

In this sample, this clonotype turned up many times. The DNA for the CDR3 is TGTGCCAGTAGCTTTAGCGGGAAAAAGAACGAGCAGTACTTC. As protein: CASSFSGKKNEQYF. This rearrangement joins TRBV19 to TRBJ2-7; 8 bases line up with TRBD2. This CDR3 spans 14 amino acids. Germline values: CDR1 LNHDA, CDR2 SQIVND (reference sequence). J lost 5 bases, V lost 6 bases, and 9 bases had no gene match.

This clonotype was detected many times. The chain has TRBV28 and TRBJ2-5; TRBD1 matches at 10 bases. Germline V gene sequence: CDR1 MDHEN, CDR2 SYDVKM. The CDR3 contains 14 residues. V lost 6 bases and J lost 4; bases outside the gene matches: 5. CDR3 in amino acids: CASSRRQGAETQYF. DNA of the CDR3: TGTGCCAGCAGCCGCAGACAGGGGGCAGAGACCCAGTACTTC.

J is TRBJ2-7 and V is TRBV24-1; TRBD1 agrees at 12 bases. Germline V gene sequence: CDR1 KGHDR, CDR2 SFDVKD. The CDR3 is 17 residues long. The trim removed 3 bases at V and 7 bases at J, leaving 12 bases unmatched. The CDR3 spells CATSDPPGTGGGGEQYF. The CDR3 DNA reads TGTGCCACCAGTGATCCGCCCGGGACAGGGGGCGGGGGTGAGCAGTACTTC.

This clonotype was seen at least ten times. CDR3 in DNA: TGCAGCGTTCGGGACAGGGGTCAGGCTGACCCCTACGAGCAGTACTTC. Its translation: CSVRDRGQADPYEQYF. The chain has TRBV29-1 and TRBJ2-7; TRBD1 aligns across 10 bases. Unmatched junction bases numbered 12, after V lost 5 bases and J lost 2 bases. The CDR3 covers 16 residues. Per germline, CDR1 SQVTM and CDR2 ANQGSEA.

This clonotype was counted between two and nine times. The V gene is TRBV7-9, the J gene TRBJ2-7; 8 bases are a match to TRBD1. TRBJ2-1 matches the DNA end more closely, so the J call is doubtful. In germline, CDR1 is SEHNR, CDR2 FQNEAQ (reference sequence). The length of the CDR3 is 13 residues. CDR3 residues: CASSSRTGNEQFF. CDR3 DNA: TGTGCCAGCAGCTCACGGACAGGGAATGAGCAGTTCTTC.

The chain uses TRBV7-3 and TRBJ2-2; 9 nucleotides align to TRBD2. Germline CDR1 and CDR2: SGHTA and FQGTGA. J lost 4 bases, V lost 6 bases, and 9 bases had no gene match. The CDR3 runs 16 residues. The CDR3: CASSELAGGPTGELFF. In nucleotides, the CDR3 is TGTGCCAGCAGTGAACTTGCGGGAGGGCCCACCGGGGAGCTGTTTTTT.

The rearrangement joins TRBV2 to TRBJ1-5; D remains unclear. Trimming removed 11 bases from V and 5 bases from J, with 7 bases in between. This CDR3 has 10 residues. Per germline, CDR1 SNHLY and CDR2 FYNNEI. In DNA, the CDR3 is TGTGCCGGAACGTATCAGCCCCAGCATTTT. Translation: CAGTYQPQHF. Full variable domain (outside the CDR3, taken from reference TRBV2 and TRBJ1-5): EPEVTQTPSHQVTQMGQEVILRCVPISNHLYFYWYRQILGQKVEFLVSFYNNEISEKSEIFDDQFSVERPDGSNFTLKIRSTKLEDSAMYFCAGTYQPQHFGDGTRLSIL.

This clonotype has at least ten counts. V and J are TRBV6-5 and TRBJ2-2; D ambiguous. The V gene lost 1 base and the J gene lost 4 bases, with 10 bases spanning the gap. Germline loops: CDR1 MNHEY, CDR2 SVGAGI. The CDR3 consists of 15 residues. The CDR3 DNA is TGTGCCAGCAGTTACTTGTCATACCCCACCGGGGAGCTGTTTTTT. The encoded protein is CASSYLSYPTGELFF.

This clonotype was detected many times. The V call is TRBV20-1, the J call TRBJ1-3; the D gene is possibly TRBD1 (6 bases). The germline CDR1 and CDR2 sequences are DFQATT and SNEGSKA (reference sequence). There are 14 residues in the CDR3. V was trimmed by 7 bases and J by 4 bases, leaving 17 bases between them. CDR3 DNA sequence: TGCAGTGTTAGGAGGGGGGCGGAAGGAAACACCATATATTTT. Its protein product is CSVRRGAEGNTIYF.

The V gene is TRBV15, the J gene TRBJ1-6; D perhaps matches TRBD1 (6 bases). Germline-derived CDR1 and CDR2 are LNHNV and YYDKDF (reference sequence). The V end was cut by 3 bases, the J end by 8 bases, with 17 bases between. This CDR3 contains 16 residues. The CDR3 DNA reads as TGTGCCACCAGCAGCTTGCAGGGGATAAGGGATTCACCCCTCCACTTT. This translates into CATSSLQGIRDSPLHF.

The genes are TRBV7-9 and TRBJ1-1; 7 bases are shared with TRBD1. The V gene end was trimmed by 5 bases and the J gene end by 5 bases; junction bases not matched to a gene: 11. This CDR3 comprises 15 residues. Germline CDR1 is SEHNR and CDR2 is FQNEAQ (reference sequence). The CDR3, as DNA: TGTGCCAGCAGCCCCCCGACAGGGCCACGGACTGAAGCTTTCTTT. It encodes CASSPPTGPRTEAFF. Based on the CDR3 plus reference TRBV7-9 and TRBJ1-1, the full variable domain is DTGVSQNPRHKITKRGQNVTFRCDPISEHNRLYWYRQTLGQGPEFLTYFQNEAQLEKSRLLSDRFSAERPKGSFSTLEIQRTEQGDSAMYLCASSPPTGPRTEAFFGQGTRLTVV.

The V call is TRBV27, the J call TRBJ1-6; the D gene is possibly TRBD1 (5 bases). CDR1 is MNHEY and CDR2 is SMNVEV in the germline V gene (reference sequence). V shed 7 bases and J shed 9 bases, with 22 bases lying between them. The CDR3 is 16 residues long. The CDR3 DNA is TGTGCCAGCACTCCTATCGTAGGGGAGGCCGGTTCACCCCTCCACTTT. It translates to CASTPIVGEAGSPLHF.

V is TRBV7-9 and J is TRBJ2-2, with 8 positions matching TRBD2. V lost 5 bases and J lost 4; bases outside the gene matches: 18. CDR1 and CDR2 from the germline V gene are SEHNR and FQNEAQ (reference sequence). The CDR3 spans 19 residues. As DNA, the CDR3 is TGTGCCAGCAGCCTAAGCACCGGGACTAGAGCGATAATCACCGGGGAGCTGTTTTTT. Amino acid sequence: CASSLSTGTRAIITGELFF.

The rearrangement uses TRBV10-3 and TRBJ2-5; D may be TRBD1 or TRBD2 (6 bases each). V lost 5 bases, J lost 4 bases, and 14 bases lay in between. The V gene's germline CDR1 is ENHRY and CDR2 SYGVKD. This CDR3 has 14 amino acids. The CDR3 DNA reads as TGTGCCATCAGTAGGATAGGGGGGCGAGAGACCCAGTACTTC. Translating gives CAISRIGGRETQYF.

The chain combines TRBV10-3 with TRBJ1-5; 11 bases are a match to TRBD1. V was pared by 4 bases and J by 6 bases, with 8 bases of the junction left unmatched. The V gene's germline CDR1 is ENHRY and CDR2 SYGVKD. The CDR3 is 16 amino acids. The CDR3: CAISGTGTGGRQPQHF. CDR3 bases: TGTGCCATCAGTGGGACCGGGACAGGGGGGCGTCAGCCCCAGCATTTT.

V is TRBV29-1 and J is TRBJ1-1, with D perhaps matching TRBD1 (5 bases). V shed 6 bases and J shed 1 base, with 12 bases lying between them. The CDR3 contains 13 residues. CDR1 is SQVTM, CDR2 ANQGSEA, per germline. CDR3 sequence: CSVVGEGNTEAFF. CDR3 nucleotides: TGCAGCGTAGTGGGGGAAGGGAACACTGAAGCTTTCTTT.

With regard to this clonotype: Without the conserved terminal phenylalanine or tryptophan, this CDR3 likely stems from a read error. Because the CDR3's place on the DNA is in doubt, the DNA is left out and the CDR3 is given as listed by TCRdb. V and J are TRBV7-8 and TRBJ2-7. From its first to its last residue, the CDR3 has 9 amino acids. Germline V CDR1 and CDR2: SGHVS, FQNEAQ. CDR3 loop: CASSQDRGI.

The chain's CDR3 is CASGPGFGAFF. In DNA form, the CDR3 reads TGTGCCAGCGGTCCGGGGTTCGGAGCTTTCTTT. The chain combines TRBV6-4 with TRBJ1-1; the D is unclear. V lost 8 bases, J lost 10 bases, and 14 bases lay in between. Germline V gene lookup returns CDR1 MRHNA and CDR2 SNTAGT. This CDR3 contains 11 residues.

J is TRBJ2-5 and V is TRBV20-1; 14 nucleotides line up with TRBD2. Trimming at V came to 1 base and at J to 5 bases, leaving 12 bases not matched to a gene. Germline assignment: CDR1 DFQATT and CDR2 SNEGSKA (reference sequence). There are 18 residues in the CDR3. The CDR3 spells CSARGTSGRTIHGETQYF. The DNA for the CDR3 is TGCAGTGCTAGAGGGACTAGCGGGAGGACGATCCACGGGGAGACCCAGTACTTC.

With regard to this clonotype: Since a much larger clone is just one base distant, this may be a read error. V usage is TRBV7-3 and J usage is TRBJ1-5; D ambiguous. The CDR3 loop spans 15 amino acids. The V gene's germline CDR1 is SGHTA and CDR2 FQGTGA. In DNA, the CDR3 is TGCGCCAGCAGCTTGGATGCGGGTGACAATCAGCTCCAGCATTTT. Protein: CASSLDAGDNQLQHF.

CDR3 residues: CASSVGPSEQYF. DNA of the CDR3: TGTGCCAGCAGCGTAGGTCCGAGCGAGCAGTACTTC. The V and J genes are TRBV7-2 and TRBJ2-7; D remains ambiguous. Germline values: CDR1 SGHTA, CDR2 FQGNSA. V gave up 5 bases and J gave up 6 bases, with 11 bases separating them. The CDR3 runs to 12 residues.

The V gene is TRBV7-9, the J gene TRBJ2-7, with D uncertain. The CDR3 sequence is 15 residues long. The germline gives CDR1 SEHNR, CDR2 FQNEAQ (reference sequence). The ends were cut back, 5 bases at V and 1 base at J, with 15 bases in the middle. CDR3 DNA sequence: TGTGCCAGCAGCCTAGGACGGAGCTCTTCCTACGAGCAGTACTTC. Its translation is CASSLGRSSSYEQYF.

Many counts were recorded for this clonotype. This rearrangement joins TRBV5-1 to TRBJ1-3; D is ambiguous. Trimming stripped 4 bases from V and 4 bases from J, with 9 bases between. This CDR3 is built from 13 residues. CDR1 SGHRS and CDR2 YFSETQ come from the germline V gene. The CDR3: CASSLFRGNTIYF. The CDR3, as DNA: TGCGCCAGCAGCCTCTTTAGGGGAAACACCATATATTTT.